The 28 T cell receptor beta chains given below trace back to one sample, sequenced in a study of blood T cell repertoires in COVID-19. Sequencing was performed with immunoSEQ multiplex PCR; in TCRdb, only in-frame clones are kept and a portion is missing. The sample lists approximately 260,000 clones; 88% were seen once. The sample was peripheral blood. The receptors originated from a woman aged 40 to 55 who had recovered from COVID-19.

The chain combines TRBV4-3 with TRBJ1-6; 10 nucleotides align to TRBD1. V was clipped by 4 bases and J by 5 bases; unmatched bases: 8. The length of the CDR3 is 17 residues. CDR1 and CDR2 from the germline V gene are LGHNA and YSLEER. The CDR3 coding sequence is TGCGCCAGCAGCCCATTATGGACAGGGGGAAATAATTCACCCCTCCACTTT. Amino acid sequence: CASSPLWTGGNNSPLHF.

This rearrangement joins TRBV5-1 to TRBJ1-2; TRBD1 matches at 10 bases. Per germline, CDR1 SGHRS and CDR2 YFSETQ. The V and J ends lost 0 bases and 5 bases, in that order; junction bases with no gene match: 4. The CDR3 is 15 amino acids. The CDR3 sequence: CASSLEGTGVYGYTF. The CDR3 nucleotides are TGCGCCAGCAGCTTGGAGGGGACAGGGGTGTATGGCTACACCTTC.

This rearrangement joins TRBV14 to TRBJ1-1; D unclear. The CDR3 is 12 amino acids. The V end lost 1 base, the J end lost 7 bases, and 7 bases lay between the germline ends. Germline V gives CDR1 SGHDN, CDR2 FVKESK. The CDR3 coding sequence is TGTGCCAGCAGCCAAGTGTGGAGTGAAGCTTTCTTT. It translates to CASSQVWSEAFF. Drawing the rest from reference TRBV14 and TRBJ1-1, the complete variable domain is EAGVTQFPSHSVIEKGQTVTLRCDPISGHDNLYWYRRVMGKEIKFLLHFVKESKQDESGMPNNRFLAERTGGTYSTLKVQPAELEDSGVYFCASSQVWSEAFFGQGTRLTVV.

The rearrangement joins TRBV18 to TRBJ1-1, with 10 bases fitting TRBD1. The CDR3 consists of 16 residues. Germline loops: CDR1 KGHSH, CDR2 LQKENI. V lost 6 bases to trimming and J lost 0 bases; unmatched junction nucleotides: 7. CDR3 in amino acids: CASSLDRGTVNTEAFF. As DNA, the CDR3 is TGTGCCAGCTCCCTGGACAGGGGGACCGTGAACACTGAAGCTTTCTTT.

The chain recombines TRBV5-1 with TRBJ2-1; TRBD1 matches 7 bases. V gave up 1 base and J gave up 7 bases; unmatched junction bases: 8. This CDR3 has 15 residues. Germline V gene sequence: CDR1 SGHRS, CDR2 YFSETQ. The CDR3 sequence: CASSLRGQLGNEQFF. Here the CDR3 DNA reads TGCGCCAGCAGCTTGAGGGGACAGCTTGGAAATGAGCAGTTCTTC.

This chain connects TRBV18 to TRBJ2-1, with 7 bases matching TRBD1. Germline values: CDR1 KGHSH, CDR2 LQKENI. V lost 5 bases and J lost 4; bases outside the gene matches: 11. This CDR3 is built from 16 residues. For the CDR3, the DNA is TGTGCCAGCTCATCAGACCGGGACAGACTTTACAATGAGCAGTTCTTC. Its translation is CASSSDRDRLYNEQFF.

The chain has TRBV18 and TRBJ2-2, with 10 bases identical to TRBD1. J lost 3 bases, V lost 4 bases, and 2 bases had no gene match. CDR1 and CDR2 from the germline V gene are KGHSH and LQKENI. The CDR3 sequence is 15 residues long. The CDR3 bases are TGTGCCAGCTCACGACAGGGGGCGGACACCGGGGAGCTGTTTTTT. Protein product: CASSRQGADTGELFF.

The gene calls are TRBV19 and TRBJ2-7, with TRBD1 matching 10 bases. The J segment lost 2 bases and the V segment lost 0 bases, leaving 7 bases of the junction unmatched. The CDR3 sequence is 17 residues long. Per germline, CDR1 LNHDA and CDR2 SQIVND (reference sequence). This CDR3 reads CASSIDSAGQGAYEQYF. The CDR3, as DNA: TGTGCCAGTAGTATAGATTCGGCCGGACAGGGGGCCTACGAGCAGTACTTC.

The rearrangement joins TRBV6-2 or TRBV6-3 to TRBJ2-3; the D gene is possibly TRBD2 (6 bases). The CDR3 has 16 amino acids. From germline, CDR1 is MNHEY and CDR2 SVGEGT. Between the trimmed V and J ends, which lost 1 base and 0 bases, there was a span of 11 bases. CDR3 residues: CASSYYRGISTDTQYF. CDR3 sequence (DNA): TGTGCCAGCAGTTACTACCGCGGGATAAGCACAGATACGCAGTATTTT.

The rearrangement joins TRBV24-1 to TRBJ1-5, with D perhaps TRBD1 (5 bases). Germline assignment: CDR1 KGHDR and CDR2 SFDVKD. The CDR3 extends over 16 amino acids. V lost 1 base, J lost 2 bases, and 11 bases lay in between. The CDR3 is CATSDLWGGRNQPQHF. CDR3 bases: TGTGCCACCAGTGATTTATGGGGGGGACGCAATCAGCCCCAGCATTTT.

The V and J genes are TRBV5-4 and TRBJ2-5, with 10 bases aligning to TRBD2. V lost 0 bases, J lost 5 bases, and 7 bases stayed unmatched. This CDR3 is built from 16 residues. Per germline, CDR1 SGHNT and CDR2 YYREEE (reference sequence). CDR3 in amino acids: CASSLGYLAGEETQYF. The CDR3 DNA reads as TGTGCCAGCAGCTTGGGGTATCTAGCGGGGGAGGAGACCCAGTACTTC.

The genes are TRBV19 and TRBJ2-5; 11 nucleotides match TRBD2. Germline lookup yields CDR1 LNHDA and CDR2 SQIVND (reference sequence). The V segment lost 10 bases and the J segment 2 bases; nucleotides outside the gene matches: 3. The CDR3 covers 13 residues. CDR3 DNA sequence: TGTGCCACTAGCGGGGGGCGACAAGAGACCCAGTACTTC. Its translation is CATSGGRQETQYF.

This clone appeared once. This sequence joins TRBV2 and TRBJ2-3, with 16 nucleotides matching TRBD2. J gave up 1 base and V 4 bases, and 8 bases lay outside the gene matches. Germline V gene lookup returns CDR1 SNHLY and CDR2 FYNNEI. The CDR3 has 19 residues. CDR3 residues: CASSGTGTSGGVRTDTQYF. In DNA form, the CDR3 reads TGTGCCAGCAGTGGGACCGGGACTAGCGGGGGGGTTCGCACAGATACGCAGTATTTT.

This rearrangement joins TRBV30 to TRBJ2-4; D might be TRBD1 (6 bases). There are 11 residues in the CDR3. The V end lost 3 bases, the J end lost 10 bases, and 10 bases lay between the germline ends. Germline CDR1 reads GTSNPN; CDR2 reads SVGIG (reference sequence). The CDR3 is CAWSTGPIQYF. The CDR3 bases are TGTGCCTGGAGCACAGGGCCGATTCAGTACTTC.

The chain has TRBV7-2 and TRBJ1-5; TRBD1 matches 7 bases. The V gene end was trimmed by 5 bases and the J gene end by 1 base; junction bases not matched to a gene: 11. CDR3 length: 17 amino acids. Per germline, CDR1 SGHTA and CDR2 FQGNSA. CDR3 DNA sequence: TGTGCCAGCAGCACCTCAGGGGGACGTATAAGCAATCAGCCCCAGCATTTT. Protein: CASSTSGGRISNQPQHF.

The chain employs TRBV4-3 and TRBJ2-4; possible D gene TRBD2, 5 bases. The CDR3 sequence is 15 residues long. Germline V CDR1 and CDR2: LGHNA, YSLEER. Trimming took off 0 bases at V and 1 base at J, with 7 bases between the two ends. CDR3 coding DNA: TGCGCCAGCAGCCAAGATGCGGGCGCCAAAAACATTCAGTACTTC. Amino acids: CASSQDAGAKNIQYF.

The chain uses TRBV18 and TRBJ1-1, with 9 positions matching TRBD1. Trimming at V came to 4 bases and at J to 5 bases, leaving 8 bases not matched to a gene. The CDR3 loop spans 15 amino acids. Looked up from germline, CDR1 is KGHSH and CDR2 is LQKENI. The DNA for the CDR3 is TGTGCCAGCTCACAGGGAACAGGGGGCAGGACTGAAGCTTTCTTT. Translated, it gives CASSQGTGGRTEAFF. Filled out from reference TRBV18 and TRBJ1-1, the complete variable domain reads NAGVMQNPRHLVRRRGQEARLRCSPMKGHSHVYWYRQLPEEGLKFMVYLQKENIIDESGMPKERFSAEFPKEGPSILRIQQVVRGDSAAYFCASSQGTGGRTEAFFGQGTRLTVV.

This clone occurred once. This chain joins TRBV7-9 and TRBJ2-1; D is undetermined. The CDR3 runs 14 residues. The germline V and J ends were trimmed by 1 base and 8 bases, with 12 bases remaining between them. Germline CDR1 is SEHNR and CDR2 is FQNEAQ (reference sequence). The CDR3 DNA follows: TGTGCCAGCAGCTTAGGTCACTTCCCGGATGAGCAGTTCTTC. This sequence encodes CASSLGHFPDEQFF.

The chain combines TRBV7-9 with TRBJ2-2; tentative D call: TRBD2 (5 bases). Germline V gene lookup returns CDR1 SEHNR and CDR2 FQNEAQ (reference sequence). The CDR3 extends over 13 amino acids. Trimming cost V 3 bases and J 5 bases, with 7 bases left between them. CDR3 sequence reads: CASSFGGTGELFF. CDR3 nucleotides: TGTGCCAGCAGCTTCGGCGGGACCGGGGAGCTGTTTTTT.

The chain recombines TRBV4-3 with TRBJ1-1; no firm D call. V was clipped by 1 base and J by 2 bases, with 11 bases between them. The germline V gene encodes CDR1 LGHNA and CDR2 YSLEER. This CDR3 comprises 15 residues. CDR3 coding DNA: TGCGCCAGCAGCCAAGGGAGGACGGCCAACACTGAAGCTTTCTTT. Its translation: CASSQGRTANTEAFF.

The V gene is TRBV27, the J gene TRBJ1-2, with D possibly TRBD1 on 6 matching bases. This CDR3 region has 13 residues. V lost 6 bases and J lost 4, with 12 bases in between. Germline CDR1 reads MNHEY; CDR2 reads SMNVEV (reference sequence). CDR3 in DNA: TGTGCCAGCAGGGAAACAGGGACCTATGGCTACACCTTC. Translation: CASRETGTYGYTF.

This clone appeared once. This chain joins TRBV7-2 and TRBJ2-7; 9 nucleotides line up with TRBD1. The V gene end was trimmed by 0 bases and the J gene end by 6 bases; junction bases not matched to a gene: 0. Germline V gene lookup returns CDR1 SGHTA and CDR2 FQGNSA. This CDR3 region has 13 residues. The CDR3 DNA reads as TGTGCCAGCAGCTTAGCGGGACAGGGCGAGCAGTACTTC. Amino acid sequence: CASSLAGQGEQYF.

The V call is TRBV5-5, the J call TRBJ1-5, with TRBD1 identical over 9 bases. This CDR3 has 15 amino acids. J gave up 6 bases and V 4 bases, and 8 bases lay outside the gene matches. The germline V gene encodes CDR1 SGHKS and CDR2 YYEKEE (reference sequence). The CDR3 loop reads CASSRQGGGSQPQHF. The CDR3 DNA reads TGTGCCAGCAGCCGACAGGGGGGTGGAAGTCAGCCCCAGCATTTT.

J is TRBJ1-2 and V is TRBV4-3; D not certain. Germline CDR1 is LGHNA and CDR2 is YSLEER. Trimming stripped 4 bases from V and 9 bases from J, with 18 bases between. The CDR3 extends over 14 amino acids. CDR3 sequence reads: CASSPRESYSSYTF. CDR3 in DNA: TGCGCCAGCAGCCCACGAGAATCTTATTCAAGCTACACCTTC.

This clone was detected only a few times. The chain links TRBV14 to TRBJ2-1; 10 bases line up with TRBD2. The J segment lost 4 bases and the V segment lost 1 base, leaving 4 bases of the junction unmatched. Per germline, CDR1 SGHDN and CDR2 FVKESK. This CDR3 region has 16 residues. This CDR3 is CASSQGGLANYNEQFF. The CDR3 bases are TGTGCCAGCAGCCAAGGGGGACTAGCGAATTACAATGAGCAGTTCTTC.

The chain recombines TRBV29-1 with TRBJ2-3; 9 nucleotides match TRBD2. CDR3 length: 14 residues. Trimming removed 4 bases from V and 3 bases from J; junction bases left unmatched: 5. The germline V gene has CDR1 SQVTM and CDR2 ANQGSEA. Written as DNA, the CDR3 is TGCAGCGTTGGTAGTAGCGGGAGAACAGATACGCAGTATTTT. It specifies CSVGSSGRTDTQYF.

The chain carries TRBV6-5 and TRBJ2-6; weak D call: TRBD2 (5 bases). The CDR3 has 16 amino acids. Germline values: CDR1 MNHEY, CDR2 SVGAGI. Trimming pared 2 bases from V and 5 bases from J, leaving 13 bases between. CDR3 nucleotide sequence: TGTGCCAGCAGTTACAGAGGGTTTAATAGGGCCAACGTCCTGACTTTC. The encoded protein is CASSYRGFNRANVLTF.

In this sample, this clone turned up once. This chain links TRBV5-1 with TRBJ1-2; possibly TRBD1 for D (6 bases). This CDR3 has 16 amino acids. The V and J ends lost 0 bases and 5 bases respectively, with 17 bases between them. Germline V gene sequence: CDR1 SGHRS, CDR2 YFSETQ. The CDR3 here is CASSLEGQGRLYGYTF. CDR3 sequence (DNA): TGCGCCAGCAGCTTGGAGGGGCAGGGGCGGCTATATGGCTACACCTTC.